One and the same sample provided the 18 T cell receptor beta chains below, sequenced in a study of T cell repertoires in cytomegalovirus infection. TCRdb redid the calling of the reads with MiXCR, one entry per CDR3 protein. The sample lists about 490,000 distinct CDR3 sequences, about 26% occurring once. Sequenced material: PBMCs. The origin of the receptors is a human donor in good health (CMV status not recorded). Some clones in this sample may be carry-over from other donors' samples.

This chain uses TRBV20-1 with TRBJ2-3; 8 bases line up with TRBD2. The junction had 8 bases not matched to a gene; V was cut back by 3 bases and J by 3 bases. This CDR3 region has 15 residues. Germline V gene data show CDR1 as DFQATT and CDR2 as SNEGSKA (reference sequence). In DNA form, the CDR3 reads TGCAGTGCTAGTTTGAGCGGGAGTGCGACAGATACGCAGTATTTT. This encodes CSASLSGSATDTQYF.

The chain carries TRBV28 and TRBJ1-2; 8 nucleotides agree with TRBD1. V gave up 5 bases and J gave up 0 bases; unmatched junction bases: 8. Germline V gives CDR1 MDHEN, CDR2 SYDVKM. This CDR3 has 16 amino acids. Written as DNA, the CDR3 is TGTGCCAGCAGTCCGACAGGGGCCCAAGCTAACTATGGCTACACCTTC. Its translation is CASSPTGAQANYGYTF.

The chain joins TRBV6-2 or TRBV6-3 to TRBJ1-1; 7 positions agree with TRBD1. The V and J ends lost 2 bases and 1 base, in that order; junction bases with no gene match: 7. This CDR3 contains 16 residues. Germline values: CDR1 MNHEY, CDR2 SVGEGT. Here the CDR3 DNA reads TGTGCCAGCAGTTACGCCGCAGACAGGGAGAACACTGAAGCTTTCTTT. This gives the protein CASSYAADRENTEAFF.

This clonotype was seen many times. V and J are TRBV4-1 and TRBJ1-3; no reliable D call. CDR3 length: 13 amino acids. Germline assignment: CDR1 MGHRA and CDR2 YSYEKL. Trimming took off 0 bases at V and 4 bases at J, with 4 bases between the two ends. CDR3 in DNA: TGCGCCAGCAGCCAAGACAGGGGAAACACCATATATTTT. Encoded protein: CASSQDRGNTIYF.

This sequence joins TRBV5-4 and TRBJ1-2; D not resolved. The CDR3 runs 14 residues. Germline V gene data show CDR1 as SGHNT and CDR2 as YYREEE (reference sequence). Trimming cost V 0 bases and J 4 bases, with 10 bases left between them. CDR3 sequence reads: CASSLEADGYGYTF. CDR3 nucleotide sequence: TGTGCCAGCAGCTTGGAGGCAGATGGCTATGGCTACACCTTC.

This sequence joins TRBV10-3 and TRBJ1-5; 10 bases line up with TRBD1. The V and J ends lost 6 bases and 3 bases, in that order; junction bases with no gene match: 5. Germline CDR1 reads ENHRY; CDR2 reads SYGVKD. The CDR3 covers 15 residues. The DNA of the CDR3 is TGTGCCATCAGGGGTGACAGGGGGCACAATCAGCCCCAGCATTTT. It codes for CAIRGDRGHNQPQHF.

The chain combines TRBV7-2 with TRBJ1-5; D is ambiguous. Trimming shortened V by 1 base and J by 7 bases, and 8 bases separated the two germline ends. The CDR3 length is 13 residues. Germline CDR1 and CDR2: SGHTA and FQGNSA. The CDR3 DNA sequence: TGTGCCAGCAGCTTAGAAGGATTCCAGCCCCAGCATTTT. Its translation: CASSLEGFQPQHF.

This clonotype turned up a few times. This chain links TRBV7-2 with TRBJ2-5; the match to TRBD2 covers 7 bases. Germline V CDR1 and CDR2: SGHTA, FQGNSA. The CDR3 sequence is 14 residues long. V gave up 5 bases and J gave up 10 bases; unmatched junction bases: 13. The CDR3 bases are TGTGCCAGCAGCCGAACCGCGGGGGAACGGGACCAGTACTTC. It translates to CASSRTAGERDQYF. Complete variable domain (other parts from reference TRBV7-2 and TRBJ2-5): GAGVSQSPSNKVTEKGKDVELRCDPISGHTALYWYRQSLGQGLEFLIYFQGNSAPDKSGLPSDRFSAERTGGSVSTLTIQRTQQEDSAVYLCASSRTAGERDQYFGPGTRLLVL.

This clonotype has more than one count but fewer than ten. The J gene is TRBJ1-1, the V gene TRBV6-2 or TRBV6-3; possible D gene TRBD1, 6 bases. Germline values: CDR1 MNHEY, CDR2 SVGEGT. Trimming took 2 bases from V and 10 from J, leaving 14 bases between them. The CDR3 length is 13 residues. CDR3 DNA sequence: TGTGCCAGCAGTTACCTGAGGCAGGGGCGAGCTTTCTTT. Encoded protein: CASSYLRQGRAFF.

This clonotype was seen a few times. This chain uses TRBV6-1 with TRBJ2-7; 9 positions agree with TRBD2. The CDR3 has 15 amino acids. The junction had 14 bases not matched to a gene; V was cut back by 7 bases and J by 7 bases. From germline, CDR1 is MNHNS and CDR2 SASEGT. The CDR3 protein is CASTDNIAGVGEQYF. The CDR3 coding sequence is TGTGCCAGCACGGACAATATAGCGGGAGTGGGGGAGCAGTACTTC.

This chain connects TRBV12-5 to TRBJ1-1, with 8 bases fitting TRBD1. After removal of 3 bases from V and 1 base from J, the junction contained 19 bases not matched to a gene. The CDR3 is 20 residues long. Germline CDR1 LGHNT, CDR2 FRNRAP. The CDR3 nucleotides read TGTGCTAGTGGTTTAAACCAGGGGGCTGTGGGGGGGGGGAAGAACACTGAAGCTTTCTTT. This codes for CASGLNQGAVGGGKNTEAFF.

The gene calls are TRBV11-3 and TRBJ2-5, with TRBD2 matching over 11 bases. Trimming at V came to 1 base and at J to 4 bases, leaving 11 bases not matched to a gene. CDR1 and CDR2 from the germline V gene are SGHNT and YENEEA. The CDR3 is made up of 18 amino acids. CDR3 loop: CASSLGTGTSGGAETQYF. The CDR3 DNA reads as TGTGCCAGCAGCTTAGGAACCGGGACTAGCGGAGGGGCAGAGACCCAGTACTTC. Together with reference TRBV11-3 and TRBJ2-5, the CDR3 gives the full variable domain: EAGVVQSPRYKIIEKKQPVAFWCNPISGHNTLYWYLQNLGQGPELLIRYENEEAVDDSQLPKDRFSAERLKGVDSTLKIQPAELGDSAVYLCASSLGTGTSGGAETQYFGPGTRLLVL.

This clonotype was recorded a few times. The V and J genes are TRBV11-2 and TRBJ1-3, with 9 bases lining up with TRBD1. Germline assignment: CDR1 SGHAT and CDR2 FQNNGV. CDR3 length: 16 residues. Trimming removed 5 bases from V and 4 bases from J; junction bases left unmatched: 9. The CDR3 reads CASSTPGQGIGNTIYF. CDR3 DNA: TGTGCCAGCAGCACGCCGGGACAGGGAATCGGAAACACCATATATTTT.

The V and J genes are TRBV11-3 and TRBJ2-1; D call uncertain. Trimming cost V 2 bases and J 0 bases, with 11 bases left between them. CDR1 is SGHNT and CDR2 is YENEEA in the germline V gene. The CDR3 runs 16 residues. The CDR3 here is CASSLTAARSYNEQFF. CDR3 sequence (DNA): TGTGCCAGCAGCTTAACGGCGGCCCGCTCCTACAATGAGCAGTTCTTC.

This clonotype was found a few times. The CDR3 coding sequence is TGTGCCAGTAGCCCGTCCCGGGACAGAACTTTTAACTATGGCTACACCTTC. Translating gives CASSPSRDRTFNYGYTF. This rearrangement joins TRBV19 to TRBJ1-2; 7 bases are shared with TRBD1. The V and J ends lost 6 bases and 1 base, in that order; junction bases with no gene match: 14. CDR3 length equals 17 residues. Germline V gene data show CDR1 as LNHDA and CDR2 as SQIVND (reference sequence).

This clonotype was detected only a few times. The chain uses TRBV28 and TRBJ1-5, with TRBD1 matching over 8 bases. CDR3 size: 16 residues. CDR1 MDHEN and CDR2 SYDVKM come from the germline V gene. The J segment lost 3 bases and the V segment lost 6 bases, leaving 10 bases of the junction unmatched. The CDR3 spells CASRTPGQVLNQPQHF. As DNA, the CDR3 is TGTGCCAGCAGGACTCCGGGACAGGTCCTCAATCAGCCCCAGCATTTT.

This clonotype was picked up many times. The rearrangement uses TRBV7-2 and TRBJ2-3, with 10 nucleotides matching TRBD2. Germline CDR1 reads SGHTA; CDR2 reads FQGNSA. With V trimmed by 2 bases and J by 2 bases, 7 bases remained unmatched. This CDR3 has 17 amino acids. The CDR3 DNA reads TGTGCCAGCAGCTTACGGAGCGGGAGGGGGTACACAGATACGCAGTATTTT. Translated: CASSLRSGRGYTDTQYF.

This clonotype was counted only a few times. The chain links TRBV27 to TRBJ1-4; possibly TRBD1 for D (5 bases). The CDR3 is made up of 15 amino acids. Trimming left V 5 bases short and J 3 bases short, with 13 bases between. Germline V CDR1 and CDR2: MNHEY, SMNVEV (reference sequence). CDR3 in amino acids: CASSTLTGPNEKLFF. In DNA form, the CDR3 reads TGTGCCAGCAGTACCCTAACGGGGCCTAATGAAAAACTGTTTTTT.